Given below is one T cell receptor beta chain in context. Antigen unknown. This entry belongs to a study of Ad26.COV2.S vaccination and SARS-CoV-2 variants. Study-wide results and limits: Across vaccine and placebo recipients, the breadth of non-spike TCRs was similar. In vaccinated individuals, spike-specific CD8+ and CD4+ T cell responses reportedly displayed substantial breadth.

There are 16 residues in the CDR3. Trimming took off 4 bases at V and 6 bases at J, with 22 bases between the two ends. From germline, CDR1 is GTSNPN and CDR2 SVGIG (reference sequence). Clones were sequenced by immunoSEQ multiplex PCR, and TCRdb holds only the in-frame ones, with some missing. Altogether 400,000 to 450,000 clones are present, 80% to 95% being singletons, with the ten largest covering more than 10%. Treatment in this sample: about 20 received Ad26.COV2.S at low or high dose, single or two shots; about 5 received placebo; per-sample allocation not given. Collection of samples fell on day 63 after the first vaccine or placebo injection.

The specimen comprised peripheral blood, sampled in a trial of Ad26.COV2.S vaccine versus placebo. This TCR was recovered from a person between 18 and 59 years old who received the Ad26.COV2.S COVID-19 vaccine or a placebo. The chain recombines TRBV30 with TRBJ2-1; possibly TRBD2 for D (6 bases). CDR3 sequence (DNA): TGTGCCTGGAATTCGGCTTCGGGGAGGTCCGTCAATGAGCAGTTCTTC. Translated: CAWNSASGRSVNEQFF.